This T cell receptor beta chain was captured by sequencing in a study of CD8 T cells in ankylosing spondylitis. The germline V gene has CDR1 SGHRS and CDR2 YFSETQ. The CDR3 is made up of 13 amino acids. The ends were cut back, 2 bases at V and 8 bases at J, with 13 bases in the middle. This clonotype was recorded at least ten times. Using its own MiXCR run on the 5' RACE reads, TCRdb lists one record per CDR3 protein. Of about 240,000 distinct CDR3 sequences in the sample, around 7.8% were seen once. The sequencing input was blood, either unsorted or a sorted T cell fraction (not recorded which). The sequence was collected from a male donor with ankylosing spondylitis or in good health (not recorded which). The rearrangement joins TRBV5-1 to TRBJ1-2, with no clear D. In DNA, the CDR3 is TGCGCCAGCAGCTTCGACGTTGCTTTAGGCTACACCTTC. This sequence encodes CASSFDVALGYTF.